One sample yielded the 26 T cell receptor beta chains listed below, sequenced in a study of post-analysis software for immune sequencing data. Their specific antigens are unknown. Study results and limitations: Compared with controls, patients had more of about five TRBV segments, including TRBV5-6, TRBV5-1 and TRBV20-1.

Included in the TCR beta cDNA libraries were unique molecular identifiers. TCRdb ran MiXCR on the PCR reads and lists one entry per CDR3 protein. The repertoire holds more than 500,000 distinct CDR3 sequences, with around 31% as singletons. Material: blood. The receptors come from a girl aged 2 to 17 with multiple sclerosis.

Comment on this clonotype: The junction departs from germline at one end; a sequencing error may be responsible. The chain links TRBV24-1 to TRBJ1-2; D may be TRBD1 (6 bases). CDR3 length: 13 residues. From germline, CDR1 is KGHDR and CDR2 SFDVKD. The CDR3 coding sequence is TGTGCCACCAGTGACCCGGACAGATATGGCTGCACCTTC. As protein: CATSDPDRYGCTF.

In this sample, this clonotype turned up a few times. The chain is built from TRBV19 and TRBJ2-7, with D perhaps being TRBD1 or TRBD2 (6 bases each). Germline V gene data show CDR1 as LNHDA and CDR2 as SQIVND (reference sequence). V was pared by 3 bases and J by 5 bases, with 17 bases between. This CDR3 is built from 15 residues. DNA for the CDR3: TGTGCCAGTAGTATTGTCGGGGGCCGTCGCGACGAGCAGTACTTC. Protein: CASSIVGGRRDEQYF.

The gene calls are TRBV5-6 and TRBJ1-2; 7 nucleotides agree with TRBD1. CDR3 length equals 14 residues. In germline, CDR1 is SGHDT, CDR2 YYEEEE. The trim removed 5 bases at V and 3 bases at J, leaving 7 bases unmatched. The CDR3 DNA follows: TGTGCCAGCAGGCCACAGGGGAGGGACTATGGCTACACCTTC. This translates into CASRPQGRDYGYTF.

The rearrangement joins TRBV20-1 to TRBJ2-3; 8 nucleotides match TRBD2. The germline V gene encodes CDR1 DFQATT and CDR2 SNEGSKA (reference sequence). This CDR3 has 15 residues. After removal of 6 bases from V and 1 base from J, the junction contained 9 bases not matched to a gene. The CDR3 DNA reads TGCAGTGCGGGAAATAGCGGGGTGGGCACAGATACGCAGTATTTT. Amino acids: CSAGNSGVGTDTQYF.

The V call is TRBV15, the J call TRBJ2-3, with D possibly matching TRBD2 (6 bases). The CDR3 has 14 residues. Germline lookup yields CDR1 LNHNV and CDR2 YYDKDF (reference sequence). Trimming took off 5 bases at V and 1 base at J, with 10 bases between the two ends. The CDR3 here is CATSEGLRTDTQYF. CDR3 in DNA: TGTGCCACCAGCGAGGGACTTCGCACAGATACGCAGTATTTT.

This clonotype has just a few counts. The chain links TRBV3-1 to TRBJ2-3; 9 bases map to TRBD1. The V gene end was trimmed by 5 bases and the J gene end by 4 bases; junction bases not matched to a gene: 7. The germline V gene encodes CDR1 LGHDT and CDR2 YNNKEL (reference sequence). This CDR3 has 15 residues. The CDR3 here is CASSRGQGGPDTQYF. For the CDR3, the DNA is TGTGCCAGCAGCAGGGGACAGGGAGGCCCAGATACGCAGTATTTT.

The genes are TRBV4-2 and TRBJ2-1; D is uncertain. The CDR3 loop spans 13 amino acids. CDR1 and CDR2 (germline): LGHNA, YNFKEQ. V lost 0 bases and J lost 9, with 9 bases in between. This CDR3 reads CASSQDPGVEQFF. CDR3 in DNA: TGTGCCAGCAGCCAAGATCCTGGGGTTGAGCAGTTCTTC.

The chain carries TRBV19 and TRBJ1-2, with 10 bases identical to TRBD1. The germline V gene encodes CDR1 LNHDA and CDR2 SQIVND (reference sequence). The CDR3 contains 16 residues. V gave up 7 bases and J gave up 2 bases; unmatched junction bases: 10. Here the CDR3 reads CASTRSGTGANYGYTF. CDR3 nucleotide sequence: TGTGCCAGTACCCGATCGGGGACAGGGGCAAACTATGGCTACACCTTC.

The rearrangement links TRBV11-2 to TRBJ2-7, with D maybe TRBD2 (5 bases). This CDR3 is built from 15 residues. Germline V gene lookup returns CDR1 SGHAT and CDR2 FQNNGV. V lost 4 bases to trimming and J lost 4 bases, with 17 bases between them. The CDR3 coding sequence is TGTGCCAGCAGCTCCTTCGGGGATCGGGAATACGAGCAGTACTTC. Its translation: CASSSFGDREYEQYF.

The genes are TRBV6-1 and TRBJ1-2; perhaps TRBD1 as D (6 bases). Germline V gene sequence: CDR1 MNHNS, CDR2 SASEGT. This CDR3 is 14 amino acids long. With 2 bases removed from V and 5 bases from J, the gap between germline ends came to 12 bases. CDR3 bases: TGTGCCAGCAGTGAACCCCGCCAGGGGTATGGCTACACCTTC. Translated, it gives CASSEPRQGYGYTF.

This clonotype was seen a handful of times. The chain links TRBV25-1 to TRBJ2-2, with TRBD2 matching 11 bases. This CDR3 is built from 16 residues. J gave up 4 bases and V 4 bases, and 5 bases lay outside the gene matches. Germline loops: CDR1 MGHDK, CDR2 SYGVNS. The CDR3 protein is CASSAGGLAVTGELFF. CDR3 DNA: TGTGCCAGCAGTGCAGGGGGACTAGCGGTCACCGGGGAGCTGTTTTTT.

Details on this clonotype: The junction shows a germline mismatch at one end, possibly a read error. The CDR3 nucleotides read TGTACCAGCAGTTTCCTAGCGGGGGCGGGGTCAGATACGCAGTATTTT. Protein: CTSSFLAGAGSDTQYF. The chain uses TRBV27 and TRBJ2-3, with TRBD2 matching 10 bases. Germline CDR1 MNHEY, CDR2 SMNVEV (reference sequence). This CDR3 has 16 amino acids.

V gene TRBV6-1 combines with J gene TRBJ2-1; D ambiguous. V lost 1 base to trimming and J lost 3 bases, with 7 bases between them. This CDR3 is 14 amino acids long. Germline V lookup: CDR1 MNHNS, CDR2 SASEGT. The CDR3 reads CASSEDGFYNEQFF. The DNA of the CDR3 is TGTGCCAGCAGTGAAGACGGGTTCTACAATGAGCAGTTCTTC.

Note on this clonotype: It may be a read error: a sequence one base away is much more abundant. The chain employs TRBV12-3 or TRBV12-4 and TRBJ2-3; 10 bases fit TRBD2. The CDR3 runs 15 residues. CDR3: CASSETSGVTDMQYF. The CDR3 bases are TGTGCCAGCAGTGAAACTAGCGGGGTTACAGATATGCAGTATTTT.

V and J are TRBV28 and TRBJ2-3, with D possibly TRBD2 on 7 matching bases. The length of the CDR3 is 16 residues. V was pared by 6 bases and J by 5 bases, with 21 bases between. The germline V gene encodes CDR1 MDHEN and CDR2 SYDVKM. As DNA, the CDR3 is TGTGCCAGCAGAACCATCCTAAGGGGGGGGGGAGATACGCAGTATTTT. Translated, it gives CASRTILRGGGDTQYF.

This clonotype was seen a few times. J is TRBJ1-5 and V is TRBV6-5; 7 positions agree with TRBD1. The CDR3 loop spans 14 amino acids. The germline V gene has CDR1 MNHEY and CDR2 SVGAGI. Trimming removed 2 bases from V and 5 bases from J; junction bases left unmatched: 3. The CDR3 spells CASSYRTGYQPQHF. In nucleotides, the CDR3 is TGTGCCAGCAGTTACAGGACAGGCTATCAGCCCCAGCATTTT.

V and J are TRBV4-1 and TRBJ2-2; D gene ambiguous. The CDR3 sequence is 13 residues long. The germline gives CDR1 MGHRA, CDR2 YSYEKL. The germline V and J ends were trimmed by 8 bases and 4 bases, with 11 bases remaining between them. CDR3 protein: CASGGTGTGELFF. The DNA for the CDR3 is TGCGCCAGCGGCGGAACGGGCACCGGGGAGCTGTTTTTT.

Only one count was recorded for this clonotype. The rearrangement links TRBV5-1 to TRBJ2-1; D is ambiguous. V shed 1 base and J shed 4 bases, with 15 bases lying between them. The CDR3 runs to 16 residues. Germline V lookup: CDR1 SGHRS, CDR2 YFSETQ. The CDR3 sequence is CASSLHLRQEYNEQFF. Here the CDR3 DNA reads TGCGCCAGCAGCTTGCACCTTCGGCAGGAGTACAATGAGCAGTTCTTC. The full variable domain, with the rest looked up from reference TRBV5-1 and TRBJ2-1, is KAGVTQTPRYLIKTRGQQVTLSCSPISGHRSVSWYQQTPGQGLQFLFEYFSETQRNKGNFPGRFSGRQFSNSRSEMNVSTLELGDSALYLCASSLHLRQEYNEQFFGPGTRLTVL.

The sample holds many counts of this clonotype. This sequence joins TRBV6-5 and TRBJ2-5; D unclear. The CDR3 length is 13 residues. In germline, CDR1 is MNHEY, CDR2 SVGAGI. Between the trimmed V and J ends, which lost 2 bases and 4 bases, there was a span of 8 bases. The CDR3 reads CASSYLLGETQYF. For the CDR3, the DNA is TGTGCCAGCAGTTACCTGCTGGGAGAGACCCAGTACTTC.

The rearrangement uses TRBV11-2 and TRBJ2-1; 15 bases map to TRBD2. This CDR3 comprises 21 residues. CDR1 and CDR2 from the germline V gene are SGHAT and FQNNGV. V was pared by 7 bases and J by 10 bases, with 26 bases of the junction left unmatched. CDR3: CASNEKPGLAGGRLGSGEQFF. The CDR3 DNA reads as TGTGCCAGCAACGAGAAGCCCGGACTAGCGGGGGGGCGACTCGGCTCGGGCGAGCAGTTCTTC.

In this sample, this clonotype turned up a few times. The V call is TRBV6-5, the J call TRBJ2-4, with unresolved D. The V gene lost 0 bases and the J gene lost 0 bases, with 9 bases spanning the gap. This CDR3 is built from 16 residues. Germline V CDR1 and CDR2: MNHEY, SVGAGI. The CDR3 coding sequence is TGTGCCAGCAGTTACTCGCAGACGGTAGCCAAAAACATTCAGTACTTC. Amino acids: CASSYSQTVAKNIQYF.

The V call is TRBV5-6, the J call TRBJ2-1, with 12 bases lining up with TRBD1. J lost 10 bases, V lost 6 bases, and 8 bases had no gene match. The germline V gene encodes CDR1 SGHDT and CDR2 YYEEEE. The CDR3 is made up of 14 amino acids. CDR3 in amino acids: CASIPGQGAGEQFF. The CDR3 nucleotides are TGTGCCAGCATCCCGGGACAGGGGGCAGGGGAGCAGTTCTTC.

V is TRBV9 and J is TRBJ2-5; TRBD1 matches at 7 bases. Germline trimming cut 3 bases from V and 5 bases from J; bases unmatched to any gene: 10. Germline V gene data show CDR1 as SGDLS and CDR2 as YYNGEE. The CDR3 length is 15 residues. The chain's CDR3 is CASSEYRGGSETQYF. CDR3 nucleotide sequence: TGTGCCAGCAGCGAGTACAGGGGTGGGAGCGAGACCCAGTACTTC.

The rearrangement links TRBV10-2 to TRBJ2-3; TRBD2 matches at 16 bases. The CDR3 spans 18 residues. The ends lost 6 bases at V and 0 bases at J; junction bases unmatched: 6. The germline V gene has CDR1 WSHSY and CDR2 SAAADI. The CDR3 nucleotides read TGCGCCAGCAGCGTGGGACTAGCGGGGGGGAGAAGCACAGATACGCAGTATTTT. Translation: CASSVGLAGGRSTDTQYF.

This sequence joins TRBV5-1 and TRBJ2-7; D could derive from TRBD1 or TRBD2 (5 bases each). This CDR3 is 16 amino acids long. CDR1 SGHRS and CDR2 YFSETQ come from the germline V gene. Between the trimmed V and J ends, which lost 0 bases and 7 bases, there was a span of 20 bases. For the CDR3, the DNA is TGCGCCAGCAGCTTGGGGTGGGGGAGCTACTACAATGAGCAGTACTTC. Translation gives CASSLGWGSYYNEQYF.

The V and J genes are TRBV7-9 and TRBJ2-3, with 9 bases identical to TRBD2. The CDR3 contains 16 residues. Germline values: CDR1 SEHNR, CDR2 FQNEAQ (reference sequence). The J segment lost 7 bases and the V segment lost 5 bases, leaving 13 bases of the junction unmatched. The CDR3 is CASSPGASGKSYTQYF. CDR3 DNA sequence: TGTGCCAGCAGCCCCGGGGCTAGCGGGAAAAGCTATACGCAGTATTTT.